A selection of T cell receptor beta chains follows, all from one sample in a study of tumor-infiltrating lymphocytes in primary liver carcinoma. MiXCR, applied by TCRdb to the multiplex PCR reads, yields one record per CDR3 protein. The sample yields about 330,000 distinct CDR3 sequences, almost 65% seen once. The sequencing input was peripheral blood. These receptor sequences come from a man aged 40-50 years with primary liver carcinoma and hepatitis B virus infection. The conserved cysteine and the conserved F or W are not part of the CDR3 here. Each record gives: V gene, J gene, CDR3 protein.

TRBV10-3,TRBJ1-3,AISRTQGAGNTIY
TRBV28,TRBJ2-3,ASSSIKAGDTQY
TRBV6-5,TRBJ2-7,ASSPGTGAHELY
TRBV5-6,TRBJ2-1,ASTRFSDPGSSYNEQF
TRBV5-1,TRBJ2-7,ASSLRPWAYEQY
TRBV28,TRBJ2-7,ASSLFGVPYEQY
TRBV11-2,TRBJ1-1,ASSPGLSTEVL
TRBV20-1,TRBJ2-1,SALGLAEVYNEQF
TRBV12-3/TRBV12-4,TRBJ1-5,VSSLNFATTNQPQH
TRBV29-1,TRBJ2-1,SEGQGRVSEQF
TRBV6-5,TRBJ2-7,ASSGTSGRSRSYEQY
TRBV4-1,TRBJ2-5,ASSRLALGFQETQY
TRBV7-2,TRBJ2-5,ASSHTDRSGETQY
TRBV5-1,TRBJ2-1,ASSLGGARGNEQF
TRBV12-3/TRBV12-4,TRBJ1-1,ASSGTALEAF
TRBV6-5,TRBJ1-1,ASSYGGTRTEAF
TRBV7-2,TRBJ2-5,ASSFPLGTVDQETQY
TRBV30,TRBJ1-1,ACSDTFSTEAF
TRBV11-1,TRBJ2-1,ASSGDRVSNKQF
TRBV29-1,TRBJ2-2,SVGQGTGELF
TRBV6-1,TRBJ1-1,ASSGLGGTEAF
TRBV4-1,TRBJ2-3,ASSQDRPDTQY
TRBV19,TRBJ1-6,ASGFGGRNSPLH
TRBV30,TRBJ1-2,AWSGGMILLNHGYT
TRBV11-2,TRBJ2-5,ASSLGGHLRKTQY
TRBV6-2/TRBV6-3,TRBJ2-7,ANSYSKVTSGRARHEQY
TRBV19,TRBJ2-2,ASSIGTGTGEL
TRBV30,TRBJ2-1,AWSVSGSDNEQF
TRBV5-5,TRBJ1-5,ASSLQNQPQH
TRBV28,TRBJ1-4,PTGDREKEKLF
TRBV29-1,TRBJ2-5,SVEVTPGVTSGRPGGKTQY
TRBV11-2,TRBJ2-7,VSSRGLAGASEKY
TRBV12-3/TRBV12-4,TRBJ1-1,ASSFWTGLMNTEAF
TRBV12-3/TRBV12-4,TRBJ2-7,ASRPGTGNGEQY
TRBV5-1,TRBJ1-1,ASSPRQGMDTEAF
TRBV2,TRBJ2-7,ASSELVAGVGEKKQY
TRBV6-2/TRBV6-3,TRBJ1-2,ASSRGPNYGYT
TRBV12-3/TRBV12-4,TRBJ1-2,ASSLRGYGYT
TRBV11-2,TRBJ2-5,TSSLGGGWETQY
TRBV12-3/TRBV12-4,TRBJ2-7,VSSTPGGRWDYEQY
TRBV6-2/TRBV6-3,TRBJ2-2,ASSYFLDRTTGELF
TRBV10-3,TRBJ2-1,AISEGGLTYNEQF
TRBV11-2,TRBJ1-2,ASRTSGGDGYT
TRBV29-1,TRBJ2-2,SVGTLSTGGLF
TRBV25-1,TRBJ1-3,ASSGTRWGNTIY
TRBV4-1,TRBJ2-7,ASSQDPTNTYEQY
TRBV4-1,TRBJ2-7,ASSLAGTGVLGDEQY
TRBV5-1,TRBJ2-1,ASSFLAEVGEQF
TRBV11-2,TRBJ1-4,ASSLMGQTNEKLF
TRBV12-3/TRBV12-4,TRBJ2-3,ASSPIAGGGNTQY
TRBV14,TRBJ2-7,ASSLRALPAEQY
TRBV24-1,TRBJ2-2,ATSAAGVTGELL
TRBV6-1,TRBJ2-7,ASSDPDRTEQY
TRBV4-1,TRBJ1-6,ASSQGSQGYGSPLH
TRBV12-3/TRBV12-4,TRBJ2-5,ASSLCRAETQY
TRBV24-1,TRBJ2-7,ATTDLRLPISYEQY
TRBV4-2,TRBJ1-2,ASSQDPGDLIRGYT
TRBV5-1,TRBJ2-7,ASSAGLASGMTSYEQY
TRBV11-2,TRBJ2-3,ASSLKGVWSYTQY
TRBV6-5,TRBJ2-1,ASSYSRWGDNEQF